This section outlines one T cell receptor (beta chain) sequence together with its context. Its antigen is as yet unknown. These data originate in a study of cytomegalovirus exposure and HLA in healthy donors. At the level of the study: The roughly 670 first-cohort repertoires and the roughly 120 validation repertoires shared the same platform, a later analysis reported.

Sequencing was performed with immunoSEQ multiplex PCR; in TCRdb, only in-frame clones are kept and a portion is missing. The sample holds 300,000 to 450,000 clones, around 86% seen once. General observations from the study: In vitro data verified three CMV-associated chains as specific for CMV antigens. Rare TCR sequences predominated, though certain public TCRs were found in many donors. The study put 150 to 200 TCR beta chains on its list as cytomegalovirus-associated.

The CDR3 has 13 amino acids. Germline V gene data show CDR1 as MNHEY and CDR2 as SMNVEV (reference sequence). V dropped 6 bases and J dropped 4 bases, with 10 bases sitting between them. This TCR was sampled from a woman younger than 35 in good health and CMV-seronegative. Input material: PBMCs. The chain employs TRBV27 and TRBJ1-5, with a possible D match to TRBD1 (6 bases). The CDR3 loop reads CASRRTVNQPQHF. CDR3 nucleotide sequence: TGTGCCAGCAGGAGGACAGTTAATCAGCCCCAGCATTTT.